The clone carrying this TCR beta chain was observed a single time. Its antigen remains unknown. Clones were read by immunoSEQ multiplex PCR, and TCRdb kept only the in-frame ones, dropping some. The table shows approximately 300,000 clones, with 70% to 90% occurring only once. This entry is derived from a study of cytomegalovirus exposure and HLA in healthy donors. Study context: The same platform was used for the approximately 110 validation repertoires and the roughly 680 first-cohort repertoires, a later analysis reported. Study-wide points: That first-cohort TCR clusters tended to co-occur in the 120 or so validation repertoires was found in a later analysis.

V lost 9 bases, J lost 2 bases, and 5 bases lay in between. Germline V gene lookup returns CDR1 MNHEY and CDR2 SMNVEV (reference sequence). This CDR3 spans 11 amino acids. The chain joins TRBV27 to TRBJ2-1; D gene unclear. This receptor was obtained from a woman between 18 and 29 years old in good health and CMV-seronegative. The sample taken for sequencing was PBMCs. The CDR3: CASGPYNEQFF. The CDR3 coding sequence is TGTGCCAGTGGGCCCTACAATGAGCAGTTCTTC.